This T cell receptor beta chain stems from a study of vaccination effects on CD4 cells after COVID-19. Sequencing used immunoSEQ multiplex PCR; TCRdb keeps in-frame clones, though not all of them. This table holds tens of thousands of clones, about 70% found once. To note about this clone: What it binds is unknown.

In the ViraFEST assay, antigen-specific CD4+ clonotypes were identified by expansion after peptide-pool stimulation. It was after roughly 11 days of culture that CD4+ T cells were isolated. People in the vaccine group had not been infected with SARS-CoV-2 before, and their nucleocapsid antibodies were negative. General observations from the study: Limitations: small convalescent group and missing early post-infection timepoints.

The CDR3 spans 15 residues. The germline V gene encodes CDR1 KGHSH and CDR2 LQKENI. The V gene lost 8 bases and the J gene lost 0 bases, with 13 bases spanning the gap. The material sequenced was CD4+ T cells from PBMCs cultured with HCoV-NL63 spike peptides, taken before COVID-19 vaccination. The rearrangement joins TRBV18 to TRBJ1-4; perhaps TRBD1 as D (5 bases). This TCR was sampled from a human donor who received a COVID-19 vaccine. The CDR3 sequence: CASTHGATTNEKLFF. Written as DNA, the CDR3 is TGTGCCAGCACCCATGGGGCAACAACTAATGAAAAACTGTTTTTT.